The clone carrying this T cell receptor beta chain occurred once. Its antigen is currently unknown. CDR3 size: 16 residues. Germline CDR1 and CDR2: SGHNT and YENEEA. J lost 10 bases, V lost 4 bases, and 13 bases had no gene match. This specimen comes from a study of neoadjuvant anti-PD-1 for oral cavity cancer. As for the study in general: Before surgery, most patients got three to four biweekly 3 mg/kg nivolumab doses.

General study findings and limits: Non-responders to neoadjuvant nivolumab had significantly more clonal PBMC T cells than responders. Each response group had just three patients in TCR analyses.

Cohort: HPV-negative, locally advanced oral cavity squamous cell carcinoma patients. Profiled with immunoSEQ multiplex PCR; TCRdb holds only in-frame clones, not every one. The sample records approximately 74,000 clones, about four fifths being singletons. This receptor was identified in a person aged 35 to 85 with oral cavity squamous cell carcinoma. Source: PBMCs, taken before nivolumab (anti-PD-1) treatment. The chain recombines TRBV11-3 with TRBJ2-1; the match to TRBD2 covers 10 bases. Here the CDR3 reads CASSSTGGSGREEQFF. Here the CDR3 DNA reads TGTGCCAGCAGCTCCACGGGGGGGAGCGGGAGGGAGGAGCAGTTCTTC.